The 20 T cell receptor beta chains in this list originate from one sample, sequenced in a study of patients and donors after allogeneic stem cell transplantation. TCRdb re-called the RT-PCR reads through MiXCR, storing one row per CDR3 protein. The sample carries 150,000 to 200,000 distinct CDR3 sequences, around 41% recorded once. The sample taken for sequencing was blood, either unsorted or a sorted T cell fraction (not recorded which). Receptors were obtained from a human donor who was either an allogeneic HSCT recipient or a stem cell or donor lymphocyte infusion donor (not recorded which). It is not recorded whose cells these are; they may come from a transplant donor.

The rearrangement joins TRBV7-2 to TRBJ1-1; D gene uncertain. The V gene lost 1 base and the J gene lost 5 bases, with 14 bases spanning the gap. The CDR3 is 15 residues long. Germline CDR1 is SGHTA and CDR2 is FQGNSA. CDR3 region: CASSLVTTGWTEAFF. The CDR3 nucleotides are TGTGCCAGCAGCTTAGTGACGACGGGTTGGACTGAAGCTTTCTTT. Complete variable domain (other parts from reference TRBV7-2 and TRBJ1-1): GAGVSQSPSNKVTEKGKDVELRCDPISGHTALYWYRQSLGQGLEFLIYFQGNSAPDKSGLPSDRFSAERTGGSVSTLTIQRTQQEDSAVYLCASSLVTTGWTEAFFGQGTRLTVV.

In this sample, this clonotype turned up a few times. This chain connects TRBV7-9 to TRBJ1-2; D not resolved. The V end was cut by 3 bases, the J end by 6 bases, with 14 bases between. The germline V gene has CDR1 SEHNR and CDR2 FQNEAQ (reference sequence). The CDR3 loop spans 14 amino acids. CDR3 region: CASSLPDGNHGYTF. The CDR3 DNA follows: TGTGCCAGCAGCTTGCCGGACGGAAACCATGGCTACACCTTC.

This clonotype was picked up many times. The V call is TRBV12-3 or TRBV12-4, the J call TRBJ1-6, with 10 bases aligning to TRBD1. The J segment lost 6 bases and the V segment lost 10 bases, leaving 3 bases of the junction unmatched. The CDR3 runs 13 residues. CDR3 sequence reads: CATRQGANSPLHF. Here the CDR3 DNA reads TGTGCCACCAGACAGGGGGCTAATTCACCCCTCCACTTT.

The rearrangement uses TRBV7-7 and TRBJ1-5; D unresolved. This CDR3 is 14 amino acids long. Germline lookup yields CDR1 SSHAT and CDR2 FNYEAQ (reference sequence). The ends were cut back, 8 bases at V and 0 bases at J, with 11 bases in the middle. CDR3 bases: TGTGCCAGCGGAGGAGGTAATAGCAATCAGCCCCAGCATTTT. It specifies CASGGGNSNQPQHF.

V is TRBV13 and J is TRBJ1-1; D is unresolved. V was shortened by 1 base and J by 8 bases, with 14 bases between the two germline ends. From germline, CDR1 is PRHDT and CDR2 FYEKMQ (reference sequence). This CDR3 has 14 residues. The CDR3 sequence is CASSLVGPDSEAFF. The CDR3 coding sequence is TGTGCCAGCAGCTTAGTAGGCCCAGATTCGGAAGCTTTCTTT.

The J gene is TRBJ1-1, the V gene TRBV7-3; possibly TRBD1 for D (5 bases). The V end was cut by 1 base, the J end by 10 bases, with 13 bases between. The CDR3 runs 13 residues. In germline, CDR1 is SGHTA, CDR2 FQGTGA. The CDR3 bases are TGTGCCAGCAGCTTAAAGCAGGGTATTGGAGCTTTCTTT. Its translation: CASSLKQGIGAFF.

This clonotype has a single count. This chain connects TRBV30 to TRBJ1-1; D may be TRBD1 (5 bases). The CDR3 length is 12 residues. CDR1 is GTSNPN and CDR2 is SVGIG in the germline V gene (reference sequence). Trimming removed 0 bases at V and 10 bases at J, with 12 bases between. The CDR3 sequence is CAWSVNNGAAFF. The CDR3 DNA reads as TGTGCCTGGAGTGTGAATAATGGGGCAGCTTTCTTT.

The chain is built from TRBV4-3 and TRBJ2-1; no clear D gene. Trimming took 0 bases from V and 6 from J, leaving 12 bases between them. Per the germline V gene, CDR1 is LGHNA and CDR2 is YSLEER. The CDR3 length is 15 residues. In nucleotides, the CDR3 is TGCGCCAGCAGCCAAGAGGGATTTGGCCGCAATGAGCAGTTCTTC. Translation: CASSQEGFGRNEQFF.

The rearrangement joins TRBV25-1 to TRBJ1-2, with 9 bases aligning to TRBD1. Germline V CDR1 and CDR2: MGHDK, SYGVNS. V was clipped by 6 bases and J by 8 bases; unmatched bases: 4. The CDR3 has 12 amino acids. The CDR3 loop is CASSVQGAGYTF. The DNA for the CDR3 is TGTGCCAGCAGCGTACAGGGGGCCGGCTACACCTTC.

The chain links TRBV20-1 to TRBJ1-1; 10 bases are shared with TRBD1. Unmatched junction bases numbered 10, after V lost 6 bases and J lost 3 bases. Germline loops: CDR1 DFQATT, CDR2 SNEGSKA (reference sequence). The CDR3 consists of 15 residues. CDR3: CSARADRGLDTEAFF. CDR3 DNA: TGCAGTGCCCGAGCCGACAGGGGGCTTGACACTGAAGCTTTCTTT.

CDR3 DNA: TGTGCCAGCAGTTACTCGAGGGTCCGAGACGGCGGGGAGCTGTTTTTT. It is translated as CASSYSRVRDGGELFF. This chain uses TRBV6-2 or TRBV6-3 with TRBJ2-2, with TRBD2 as a possible D gene (5 bases). In germline, CDR1 is MNHEY, CDR2 SVGEGT. The CDR3 covers 16 residues. Trimming took 0 bases from V and 7 from J, leaving 15 bases between them.

This clonotype was picked up a small number of times. The chain links TRBV5-5 to TRBJ2-4, with 8 bases that match TRBD1. The CDR3 is 16 amino acids. With V trimmed by 7 bases and J by 7 bases, 16 bases remained unmatched. CDR1 is SGHKS and CDR2 is YYEKEE in the germline V gene (reference sequence). The CDR3 region has the DNA TGTGCCAGCGACAGTCGACAGCCACAGGGGGACAACATTCAGTACTTC. Translating it yields CASDSRQPQGDNIQYF.

This clonotype was seen a few times. The rearrangement uses TRBV20-1 and TRBJ1-5, with D unresolved. CDR1 is DFQATT and CDR2 is SNEGSKA in the germline V gene (reference sequence). There are 13 residues in the CDR3. Trimming removed 3 bases at V and 5 bases at J, with 11 bases between. CDR3 nucleotides: TGCAGTGCTAGGAGTATAGGAGATCAGCCCCAGCATTTT. It yields the protein CSARSIGDQPQHF.

The V gene is TRBV12-3 or TRBV12-4, the J gene TRBJ1-1, with D unresolved. V lost 5 bases to trimming and J lost 0 bases, with 16 bases between them. The CDR3 covers 16 residues. The CDR3 is CASSPHSGLMNTEAFF. CDR3 bases: TGTGCCAGCAGTCCTCACAGTGGACTCATGAACACTGAAGCTTTCTTT.

This clonotype is a singleton in its sample. The chain uses TRBV5-1 and TRBJ2-2; D is undetermined. Trimming left V 4 bases short and J 7 bases short, with 20 bases between. Germline V gives CDR1 SGHRS, CDR2 YFSETQ. CDR3 size: 16 residues. The CDR3 is CASSQTLPGRVGELFF. CDR3 coding DNA: TGCGCCAGCAGCCAGACCCTCCCAGGTCGGGTCGGGGAGCTGTTTTTT.

The gene calls are TRBV7-9 and TRBJ1-2; 7 bases map to TRBD1. V was clipped by 5 bases and J by 8 bases; unmatched bases: 5. The CDR3 loop spans 12 amino acids. Looked up from germline, CDR1 is SEHNR and CDR2 is FQNEAQ (reference sequence). The DNA for the CDR3 is TGTGCCAGCAGCCGACAGGGCTGGGGCTACACCTTC. Its translation: CASSRQGWGYTF.

This chain links TRBV27 with TRBJ2-5; 8 bases are a match to TRBD2. The CDR3 extends over 15 amino acids. Germline V gene sequence: CDR1 MNHEY, CDR2 SMNVEV (reference sequence). V was pared by 2 bases and J by 2 bases, with 4 bases of the junction left unmatched. CDR3 DNA: TGTGCCAGCAGTTTAAGTACTAGCGGACAAGAGACCCAGTACTTC. This sequence encodes CASSLSTSGQETQYF.

The rearrangement uses TRBV7-2 and TRBJ2-4; 15 bases are shared with TRBD2. The V and J ends lost 5 bases and 0 bases, in that order; junction bases with no gene match: 8. The length of the CDR3 is 19 residues. The germline V gene has CDR1 SGHTA and CDR2 FQGNSA. The CDR3 DNA follows: TGTGCCAGCAGCCCGGGACTAGCGGGAGGTTTTCCAGCCAAAAACATTCAGTACTTC. Amino acid sequence: CASSPGLAGGFPAKNIQYF.

The chain has TRBV12-3 or TRBV12-4 and TRBJ2-3, with D perhaps matching TRBD2 (5 bases). The CDR3 sequence is 15 residues long. V lost 2 bases, J lost 0 bases, and 9 bases lay in between. The CDR3 is CASSLRLLSTDTQYF. The CDR3 DNA reads TGTGCCAGCAGTTTACGACTACTTAGCACAGATACGCAGTATTTT.

This clonotype was counted a few times. The chain links TRBV6-4 to TRBJ1-5; possible D gene TRBD1, 5 bases. The CDR3 has 13 amino acids. The ends were cut back, 3 bases at V and 10 bases at J, with 13 bases in the middle. The germline gives CDR1 MRHNA, CDR2 SNTAGT. CDR3 bases: TGTGCCAGCAGTGAATCGGGGGGTCTTCCCCAGCATTTT. Amino acid sequence: CASSESGGLPQHF.